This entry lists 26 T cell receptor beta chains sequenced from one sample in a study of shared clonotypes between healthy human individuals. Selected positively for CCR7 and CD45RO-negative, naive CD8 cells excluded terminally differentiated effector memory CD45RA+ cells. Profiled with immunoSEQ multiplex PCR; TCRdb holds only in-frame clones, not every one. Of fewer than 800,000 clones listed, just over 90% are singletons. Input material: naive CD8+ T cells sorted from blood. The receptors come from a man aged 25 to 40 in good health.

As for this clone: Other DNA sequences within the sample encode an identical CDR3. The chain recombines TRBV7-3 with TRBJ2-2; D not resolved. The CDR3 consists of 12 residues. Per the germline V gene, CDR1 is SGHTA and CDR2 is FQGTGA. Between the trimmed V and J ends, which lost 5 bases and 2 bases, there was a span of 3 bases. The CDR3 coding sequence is TGTGCCAGCAGCCCAAACACCGGGGAGCTGTTTTTT. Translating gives CASSPNTGELFF.

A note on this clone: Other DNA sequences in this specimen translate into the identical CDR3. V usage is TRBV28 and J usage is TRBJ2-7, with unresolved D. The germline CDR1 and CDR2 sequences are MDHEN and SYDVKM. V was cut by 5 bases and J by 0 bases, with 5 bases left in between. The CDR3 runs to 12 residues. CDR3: CASSPVSYEQYF. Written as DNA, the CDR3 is TGTGCCAGCAGTCCCGTCTCCTACGAGCAGTACTTC.

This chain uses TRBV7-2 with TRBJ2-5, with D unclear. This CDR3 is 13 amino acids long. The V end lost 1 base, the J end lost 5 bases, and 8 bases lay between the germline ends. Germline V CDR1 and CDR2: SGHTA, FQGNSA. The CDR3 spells CASSLDLEETQYF. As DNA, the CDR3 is TGTGCCAGCAGCTTAGACTTAGAGGAGACCCAGTACTTC.

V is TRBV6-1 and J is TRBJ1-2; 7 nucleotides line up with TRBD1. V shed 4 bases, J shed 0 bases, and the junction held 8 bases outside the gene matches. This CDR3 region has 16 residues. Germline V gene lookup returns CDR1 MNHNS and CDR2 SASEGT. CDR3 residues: CASSVAGTDSNYGYTF. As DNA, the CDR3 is TGTGCCAGCAGTGTTGCCGGGACAGACTCTAACTATGGCTACACCTTC.

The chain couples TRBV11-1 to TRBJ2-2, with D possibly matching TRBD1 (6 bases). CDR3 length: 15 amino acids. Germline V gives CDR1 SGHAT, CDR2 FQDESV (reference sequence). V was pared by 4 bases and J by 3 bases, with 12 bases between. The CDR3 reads CASSWTASDTGELFF. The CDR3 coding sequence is TGTGCCAGCAGCTGGACAGCTTCTGACACCGGGGAGCTGTTTTTT.

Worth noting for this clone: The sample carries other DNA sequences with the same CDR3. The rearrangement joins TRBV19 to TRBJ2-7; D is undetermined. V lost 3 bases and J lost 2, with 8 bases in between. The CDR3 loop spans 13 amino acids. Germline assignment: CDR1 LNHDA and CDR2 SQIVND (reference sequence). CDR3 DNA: TGTGCCAGTAGTATTACCGGTACCTACGAGCAGTACTTC. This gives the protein CASSITGTYEQYF.

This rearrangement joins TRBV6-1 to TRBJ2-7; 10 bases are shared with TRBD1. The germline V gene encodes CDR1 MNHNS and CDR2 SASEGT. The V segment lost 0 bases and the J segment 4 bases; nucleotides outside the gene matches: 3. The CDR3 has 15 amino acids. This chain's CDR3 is CASSEATGGWYEQYF. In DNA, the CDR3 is TGTGCCAGCAGTGAAGCGACAGGGGGCTGGTACGAGCAGTACTTC.

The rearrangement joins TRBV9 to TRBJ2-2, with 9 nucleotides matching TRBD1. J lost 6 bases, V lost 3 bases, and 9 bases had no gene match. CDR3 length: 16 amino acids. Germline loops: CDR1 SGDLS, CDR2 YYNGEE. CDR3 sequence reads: CASSARDRVGSGELFF. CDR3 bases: TGTGCCAGCAGCGCGAGGGACAGGGTCGGTTCCGGGGAGCTGTTTTTT.

This CDR3 reads CASSRGTSGSYEQYF. In DNA form, the CDR3 reads TGTGCCAGCAGCCGCGGGACTAGCGGATCCTACGAGCAGTACTTC. The J gene is TRBJ2-7, the V gene TRBV7-8, with 11 bases identical to TRBD2. The V gene end was trimmed by 5 bases and the J gene end by 1 base; junction bases not matched to a gene: 4. Looked up from germline, CDR1 is SGHVS and CDR2 is FQNEAQ. This CDR3 contains 15 residues.

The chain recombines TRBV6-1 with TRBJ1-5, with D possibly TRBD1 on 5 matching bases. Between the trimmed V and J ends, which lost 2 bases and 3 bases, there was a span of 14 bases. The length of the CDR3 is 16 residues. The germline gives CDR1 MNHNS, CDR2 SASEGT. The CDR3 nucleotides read TGTGCCAGCAGTGAATACGGGGGTGATTACAATCAGCCCCAGCATTTT. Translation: CASSEYGGDYNQPQHF.

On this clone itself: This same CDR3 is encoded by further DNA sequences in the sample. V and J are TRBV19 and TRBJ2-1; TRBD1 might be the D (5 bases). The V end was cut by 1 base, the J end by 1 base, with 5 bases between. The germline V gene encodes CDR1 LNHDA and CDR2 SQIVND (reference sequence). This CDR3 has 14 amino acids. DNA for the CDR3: TGTGCCAGTAGTATAGCAGGGTCCTACAATGAGCAGTTCTTC. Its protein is CASSIAGSYNEQFF.

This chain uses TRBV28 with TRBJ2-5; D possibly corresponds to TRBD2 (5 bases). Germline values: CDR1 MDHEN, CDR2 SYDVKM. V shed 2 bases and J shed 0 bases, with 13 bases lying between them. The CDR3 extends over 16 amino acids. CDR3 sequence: CASSLLTVGNQETQYF. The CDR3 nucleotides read TGTGCCAGCAGTTTACTAACAGTCGGGAACCAAGAGACCCAGTACTTC.

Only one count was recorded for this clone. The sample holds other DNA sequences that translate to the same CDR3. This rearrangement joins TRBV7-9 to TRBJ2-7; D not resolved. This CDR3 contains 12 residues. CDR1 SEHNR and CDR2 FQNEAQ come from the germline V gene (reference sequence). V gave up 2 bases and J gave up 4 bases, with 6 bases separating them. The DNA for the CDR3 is TGTGCCAGCAGCTTATCAGAGTACGAGCAGTACTTC. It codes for CASSLSEYEQYF. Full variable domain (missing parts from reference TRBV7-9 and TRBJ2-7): DTGVSQNPRHKITKRGQNVTFRCDPISEHNRLYWYRQTLGQGPEFLTYFQNEAQLEKSRLLSDRFSAERPKGSFSTLEIQRTEQGDSAMYLCASSLSEYEQYFGPGTRLTVT.

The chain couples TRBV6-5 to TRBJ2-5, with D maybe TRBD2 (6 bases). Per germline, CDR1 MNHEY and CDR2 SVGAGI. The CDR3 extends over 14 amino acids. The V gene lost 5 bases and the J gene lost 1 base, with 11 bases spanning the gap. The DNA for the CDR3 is TGTGCCAGCAGTCCCCTAGCGACCCAAGAGACCCAGTACTTC. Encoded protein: CASSPLATQETQYF.

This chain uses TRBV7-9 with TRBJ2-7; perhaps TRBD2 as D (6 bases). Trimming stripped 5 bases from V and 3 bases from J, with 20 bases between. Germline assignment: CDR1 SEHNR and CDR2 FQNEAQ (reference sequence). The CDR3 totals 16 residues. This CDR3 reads CASSPLGGELNYEQYF. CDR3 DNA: TGTGCCAGCAGCCCTTTGGGCGGGGAGTTGAACTACGAGCAGTACTTC.

CDR3 region: CASPSSGNTIYF. The CDR3 DNA sequence: TGTGCCAGTCCGAGCTCTGGAAACACCATATATTTT. The rearrangement joins TRBV19 to TRBJ1-3; no clear D gene. Germline assignment: CDR1 LNHDA and CDR2 SQIVND (reference sequence). This CDR3 has 12 amino acids. V gave up 8 bases and J gave up 0 bases, with 5 bases separating them.

This CDR3 reads CSSMGRAGYNEQFF. The CDR3 DNA is TGCAGCTCCATGGGGAGGGCCGGCTACAATGAGCAGTTCTTC. V and J are TRBV29-1 and TRBJ2-1; TRBD2 aligns across 7 bases. The CDR3 covers 14 residues. Trimming took 8 bases from V and 3 from J; bases not matched to a gene: 10. Per the germline V gene, CDR1 is SQVTM and CDR2 is ANQGSEA.

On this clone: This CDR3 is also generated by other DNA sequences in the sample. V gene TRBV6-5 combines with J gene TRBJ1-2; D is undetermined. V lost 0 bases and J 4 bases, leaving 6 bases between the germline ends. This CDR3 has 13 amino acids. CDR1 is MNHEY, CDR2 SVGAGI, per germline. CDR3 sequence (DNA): TGTGCCAGCAGTTACTCGGGCGGCTATGGCTACACCTTC. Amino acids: CASSYSGGYGYTF.

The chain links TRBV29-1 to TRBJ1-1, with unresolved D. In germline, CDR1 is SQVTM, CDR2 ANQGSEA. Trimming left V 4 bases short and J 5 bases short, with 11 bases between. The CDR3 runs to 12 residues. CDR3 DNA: TGCAGCGTTGTCATCGGGAGTACTGAAGCTTTCTTT. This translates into CSVVIGSTEAFF.

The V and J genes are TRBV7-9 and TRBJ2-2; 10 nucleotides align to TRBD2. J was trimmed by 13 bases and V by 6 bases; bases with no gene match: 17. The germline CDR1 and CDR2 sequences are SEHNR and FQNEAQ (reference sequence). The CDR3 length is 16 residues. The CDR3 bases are TGTGCCAGCAGGCCCGCGGGGGCTAGCGGGAGTTATGGGCTGTTTTTT. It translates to CASRPAGASGSYGLFF.

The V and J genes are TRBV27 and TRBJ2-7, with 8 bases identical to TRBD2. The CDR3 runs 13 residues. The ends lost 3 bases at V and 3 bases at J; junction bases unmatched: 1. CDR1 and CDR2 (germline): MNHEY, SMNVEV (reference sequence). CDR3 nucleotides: TGTGCCAGCAGTTTCGGGAGGGTCTACGAGCAGTACTTC. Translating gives CASSFGRVYEQYF.

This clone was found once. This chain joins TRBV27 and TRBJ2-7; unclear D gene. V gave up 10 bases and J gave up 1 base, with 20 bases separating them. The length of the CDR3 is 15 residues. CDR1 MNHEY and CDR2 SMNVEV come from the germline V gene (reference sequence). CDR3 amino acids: CATRPTIARSYEQYF. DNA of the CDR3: TGTGCCACCAGACCCACGATAGCCAGGTCCTACGAGCAGTACTTC.

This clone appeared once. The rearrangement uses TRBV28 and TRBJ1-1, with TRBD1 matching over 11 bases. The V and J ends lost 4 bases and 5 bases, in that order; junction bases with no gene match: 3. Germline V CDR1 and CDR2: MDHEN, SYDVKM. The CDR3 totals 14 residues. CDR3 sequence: CASSSGTGGTEAFF. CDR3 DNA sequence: TGTGCCAGCAGTTCCGGGACAGGGGGAACTGAAGCTTTCTTT.

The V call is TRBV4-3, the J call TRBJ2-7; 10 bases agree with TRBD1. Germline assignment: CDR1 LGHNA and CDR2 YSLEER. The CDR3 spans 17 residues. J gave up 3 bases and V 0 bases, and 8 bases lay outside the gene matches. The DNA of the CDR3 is TGCGCCAGCAGCCAAGATTCTCGGACAGGGGGGGGCTACGAGCAGTACTTC. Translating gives CASSQDSRTGGGYEQYF.

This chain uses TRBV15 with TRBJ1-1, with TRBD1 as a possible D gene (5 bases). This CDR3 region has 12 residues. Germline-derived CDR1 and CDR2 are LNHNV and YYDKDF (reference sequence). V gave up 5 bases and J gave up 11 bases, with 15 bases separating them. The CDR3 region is CATSPILGEAFF. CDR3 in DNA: TGTGCCACCAGCCCAATATTAGGGGAGGCTTTCTTT.

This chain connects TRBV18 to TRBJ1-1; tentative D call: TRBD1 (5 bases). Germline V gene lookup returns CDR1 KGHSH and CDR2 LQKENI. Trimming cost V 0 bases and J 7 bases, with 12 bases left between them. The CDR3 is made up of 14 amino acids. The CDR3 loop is CASSPPVEGYEAFF. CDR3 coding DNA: TGTGCCAGCTCACCACCCGTAGAGGGGTATGAAGCTTTCTTT. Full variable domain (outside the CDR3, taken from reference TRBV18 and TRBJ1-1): NAGVMQNPRHLVRRRGQEARLRCSPMKGHSHVYWYRQLPEEGLKFMVYLQKENIIDESGMPKERFSAEFPKEGPSILRIQQVVRGDSAAYFCASSPPVEGYEAFFGQGTRLTVV.